This record concerns one TCR beta chain sequence. TCRdb keeps only in-frame clones here, not all; method: immunoSEQ multiplex PCR. The sample holds 100,000 or so clones, around four fifths seen once. CDR1 is SGHVS and CDR2 is FQNEAQ in the germline V gene. This CDR3 is built from 13 residues. The trim removed 6 bases at V and 5 bases at J, leaving 6 bases unmatched. The sample originates from a study of control samples from healthy donors and cancer patients. Sequenced: blood. The rearrangement uses TRBV7-8 and TRBJ2-5, with 7 bases that match TRBD1. The sequence derives from a woman in her forties or fifties in good health. CDR3 sequence: CASSTGVRETQYF. CDR3 coding DNA: TGTGCCAGCAGTACAGGGGTTCGGGAGACCCAGTACTTC.